The 17 T cell receptor beta chains listed next were all sequenced from one sample in a study of T cells in Graves' hyperthyroidism and ophthalmopathy. The CDR3 regions of TCR beta were amplified from RNA transcripts. Using the HTBI primer set, a first-round RT-PCR was run on the TCR CDR3. TCRdb itself ran the multiplex PCR reads through MiXCR, one entry per CDR3 protein. The sample contains fewer than 450,000 distinct CDR3 sequences, about a sixth of which appear only once. Input material: blood. These receptors were obtained from a woman between 25 and 40 years old with Graves' hyperthyroidism that later progressed to Graves' ophthalmopathy.

The chain is built from TRBV20-1 and TRBJ1-2; maybe TRBD1 (6 bases). Trimming shortened V by 6 bases and J by 3 bases, and 14 bases separated the two germline ends. Germline lookup yields CDR1 DFQATT and CDR2 SNEGSKA (reference sequence). The CDR3 extends over 13 amino acids. The CDR3 loop is CSAIYRDYYGYTF. The CDR3, as DNA: TGCAGTGCGATTTACAGGGATTACTATGGCTACACCTTC.

This clonotype was seen ten or more times. The V gene is TRBV2, the J gene TRBJ2-3, with TRBD2 identical over 9 bases. Germline CDR1 reads SNHLY; CDR2 reads FYNNEI. The junction had 5 bases not matched to a gene; V was cut back by 4 bases and J by 6 bases. The CDR3 sequence is 14 residues long. CDR3 region: CASSVAGDSDTQYF. CDR3 coding DNA: TGTGCCAGCAGTGTAGCGGGGGATTCTGATACGCAGTATTTT.

This clonotype was observed at least ten times. This chain uses TRBV12-3 or TRBV12-4 with TRBJ2-2; unclear D gene. V was trimmed by 7 bases and J by 6 bases, leaving 12 bases between them. This CDR3 spans 13 amino acids. CDR3 coding DNA: TGTGCCAGCACCCGAGTACGCGCCGGGGAGCTGTTTTTT. Its protein is CASTRVRAGELFF.

This clonotype was observed a few times. The chain joins TRBV6-1 to TRBJ2-6; no clear D. Germline CDR1 is MNHNS and CDR2 is SASEGT. V shed 4 bases and J shed 1 base, with 5 bases lying between them. The CDR3 sequence is 14 residues long. The CDR3 sequence: CASSAYSGANVLTF. The CDR3, as DNA: TGTGCCAGCAGTGCGTATTCTGGGGCCAACGTCCTGACTTTC.

This clonotype was observed many times. The chain employs TRBV12-3 or TRBV12-4 and TRBJ1-5; no reliable D call. CDR3 length: 14 residues. The germline V and J ends were trimmed by 4 bases and 5 bases, with 12 bases remaining between them. This CDR3 reads CASSSLLGDQPQHF. The CDR3 coding sequence is TGTGCCAGCAGTTCCCTCCTTGGGGATCAGCCCCAGCATTTT.

This clonotype has a count of ten or more. The V and J genes are TRBV10-2 and TRBJ2-3; 13 bases are shared with TRBD2. This CDR3 is 16 amino acids long. V was clipped by 4 bases and J by 4 bases; unmatched bases: 5. CDR1 is WSHSY, CDR2 SAAADI, per germline. This CDR3 reads CASSAGLAGAADTQYF. DNA of the CDR3: TGCGCCAGCAGTGCCGGACTAGCGGGGGCGGCAGATACGCAGTATTTT.

This clonotype has ten or more counts. This chain uses TRBV28 with TRBJ2-7; D may be TRBD2 (5 bases). The CDR3 has 15 amino acids. The V end was cut by 5 bases, the J end by 0 bases, with 14 bases between. Germline V gives CDR1 MDHEN, CDR2 SYDVKM. The CDR3 sequence: CASSAKDGSSYEQYF. CDR3 in DNA: TGTGCCAGCAGTGCCAAAGATGGGAGCTCCTACGAGCAGTACTTC.

Many counts were recorded for this clonotype. CDR3 sequence (DNA): TGCAGTGCTAATCGACAGGACGACTCCTACGAGCAGTACTTC. Its protein product is CSANRQDDSYEQYF. The rearrangement links TRBV20-1 to TRBJ2-7, with D perhaps matching TRBD1 (6 bases). The ends were cut back, 4 bases at V and 0 bases at J, with 13 bases in the middle. The V gene's germline CDR1 is DFQATT and CDR2 SNEGSKA (reference sequence). This CDR3 comprises 14 residues.

There are a few counts of this clonotype. V usage is TRBV29-1 and J usage is TRBJ1-2, with D maybe TRBD1 (5 bases). Germline V CDR1 and CDR2: SQVTM, ANQGSEA. The CDR3 spans 10 residues. V was trimmed by 6 bases and J by 8 bases, leaving 10 bases between them. The CDR3 bases are TGCAGCGTCTGCAGGGACGGCTACACCTTC. As protein: CSVCRDGYTF.

The table lists this clonotype with many counts. The chain is built from TRBV5-1 and TRBJ2-1, with D uncertain. The CDR3 extends over 15 amino acids. Trimming took off 6 bases at V and 0 bases at J, with 13 bases between the two ends. Germline V gene data show CDR1 as SGHRS and CDR2 as YFSETQ. The CDR3 loop reads CASTEDGSSYNEQFF. CDR3 nucleotide sequence: TGCGCCAGCACCGAGGACGGAAGCTCCTACAATGAGCAGTTCTTC.

The sample holds many counts of this clonotype. The chain is built from TRBV15 and TRBJ2-7; D could derive from TRBD1 or TRBD2 (5 bases each). This CDR3 is built from 16 residues. Germline V CDR1 and CDR2: LNHNV, YYDKDF (reference sequence). V was cut by 1 base and J by 1 base, with 14 bases left in between. CDR3 nucleotides: TGTGCCACCAGCAGAGTATTCGAGGGGTCGTCCTACGAGCAGTACTTC. Its protein is CATSRVFEGSSYEQYF. The full variable domain, its missing parts supplied by reference TRBV15 and TRBJ2-7, is DAMVIQNPRYQVTQFGKPVTLSCSQTLNHNVMYWYQQKSSQAPKLLFHYYDKDFNNEADTPDNFQSRRPNTSFCFLDIRSPGLGDTAMYLCATSRVFEGSSYEQYFGPGTRLTVT.

A few counts support this clonotype. The J gene is TRBJ2-4, the V gene TRBV24-1; 8 bases fit TRBD1. This CDR3 has 14 residues. Germline CDR1 and CDR2: KGHDR and SFDVKD. V gave up 9 bases and J gave up 7 bases; unmatched junction bases: 10. In DNA, the CDR3 is TGTGCCACCCCTGACCCGGACAGGGAGAACATTCAGTACTTC. Residues: CATPDPDRENIQYF.

A few counts support this clonotype. The chain uses TRBV7-8 and TRBJ1-2; TRBD1 matches 8 bases. Germline assignment: CDR1 SGHVS and CDR2 FQNEAQ. This CDR3 region has 16 residues. V shed 5 bases, J shed 4 bases, and the junction held 12 bases outside the gene matches. CDR3 nucleotide sequence: TGTGCCAGCAGCGGGCCGGGACAGGCGGGTGGCTATGGCTACACCTTC. Translating it yields CASSGPGQAGGYGYTF.

This clonotype showed up many times. The rearrangement uses TRBV20-1 and TRBJ2-3; D is ambiguous. V lost 3 bases, J lost 3 bases, and 10 bases lay in between. The CDR3 contains 13 residues. Germline V gene sequence: CDR1 DFQATT, CDR2 SNEGSKA (reference sequence). DNA for the CDR3: TGCAGTGCTAGTCATGGGGAAACAGATACGCAGTATTTT. Protein sequence: CSASHGETDTQYF.

This clonotype turned up a few times. The chain is built from TRBV6-5 and TRBJ2-7; maybe TRBD2 (7 bases). The V gene lost 0 bases and the J gene lost 5 bases, with 20 bases spanning the gap. The germline V gene has CDR1 MNHEY and CDR2 SVGAGI. CDR3 length: 17 residues. The CDR3 protein is CASSYSIVGGALNEQYF. Written as DNA, the CDR3 is TGTGCCAGCAGTTACTCGATCGTTGGGGGGGCGCTTAACGAGCAGTACTTC.

This clonotype was counted many times. The CDR3 DNA follows: TGTGCCAGCAGCTTAGAAGCGGGAGGCTTCTACAATGAGCAGTTCTTC. Encoded protein: CASSLEAGGFYNEQFF. V gene TRBV11-2 combines with J gene TRBJ2-1, with 9 positions matching TRBD2. Trimming removed 0 bases from V and 3 bases from J; junction bases left unmatched: 3. This CDR3 has 16 amino acids. Germline lookup yields CDR1 SGHAT and CDR2 FQNNGV.

The rearrangement links TRBV27 to TRBJ2-1, with a possible D match to TRBD1 (5 bases). Trimming took off 1 base at V and 3 bases at J, with 10 bases between the two ends. The CDR3 extends over 15 amino acids. Germline CDR1 and CDR2: MNHEY and SMNVEV (reference sequence). The CDR3 here is CASSLYGRDYNEQFF. In nucleotides, the CDR3 is TGTGCCAGCAGTTTATATGGCAGGGACTACAATGAGCAGTTCTTC.